This T cell receptor (beta chain) was sequenced in a study of cytomegalovirus exposure and HLA in healthy donors. This clone was seen once. J lost 3 bases, V lost 7 bases, and 8 bases had no gene match. The CDR3 has 14 amino acids. CDR1 and CDR2 from the germline V gene are SEHNR and FQNEAQ (reference sequence). 13 Jbeta primers and 60 Vbeta primers were used for the PCR. Generated by immunoSEQ multiplex PCR, the TCRdb table keeps only in-frame clones and is missing some. The table includes 100,000 to 150,000 clones, about 78% detected once. The V call is TRBV7-9, the J call TRBJ2-7, with 8 bases identical to TRBD2. The origin of this receptor is a human donor in good health. Input material: PBMCs. The CDR3 DNA is TGTGCCAGCACCCTTTCGGGGGGGAACTACGAGCAGTACTTC. It is translated as CASTLSGGNYEQYF.